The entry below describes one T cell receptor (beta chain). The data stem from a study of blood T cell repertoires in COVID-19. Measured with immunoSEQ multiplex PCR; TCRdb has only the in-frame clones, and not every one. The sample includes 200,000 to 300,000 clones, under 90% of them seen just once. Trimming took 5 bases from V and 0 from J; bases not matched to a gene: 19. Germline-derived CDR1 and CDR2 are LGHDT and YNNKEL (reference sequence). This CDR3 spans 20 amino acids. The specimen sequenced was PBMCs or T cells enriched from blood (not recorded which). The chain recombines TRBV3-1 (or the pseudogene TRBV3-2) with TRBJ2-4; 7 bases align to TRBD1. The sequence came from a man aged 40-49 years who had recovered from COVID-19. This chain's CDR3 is CASSSSPPGQPYLAKNIQYF. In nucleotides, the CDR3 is TGTGCCAGCAGCTCTTCACCGCCGGGACAGCCGTATTTAGCCAAAAACATTCAGTACTTC.